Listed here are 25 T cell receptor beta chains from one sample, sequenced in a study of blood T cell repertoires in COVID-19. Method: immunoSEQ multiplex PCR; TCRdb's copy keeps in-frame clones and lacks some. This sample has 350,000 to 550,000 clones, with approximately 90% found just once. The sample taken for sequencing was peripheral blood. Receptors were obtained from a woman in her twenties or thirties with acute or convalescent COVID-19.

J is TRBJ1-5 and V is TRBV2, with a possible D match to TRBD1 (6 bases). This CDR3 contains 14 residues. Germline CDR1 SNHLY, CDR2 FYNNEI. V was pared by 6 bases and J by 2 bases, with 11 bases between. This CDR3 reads CASSSTGGNQPQHF. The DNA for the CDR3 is TGTGCCAGCAGCTCGACAGGCGGCAATCAGCCCCAGCATTTT.

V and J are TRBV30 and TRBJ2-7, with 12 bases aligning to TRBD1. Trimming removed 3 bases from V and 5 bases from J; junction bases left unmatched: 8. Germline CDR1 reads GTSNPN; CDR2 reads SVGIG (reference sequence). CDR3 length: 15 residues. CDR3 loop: CAWSPGGTGGNEQYF. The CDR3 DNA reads TGTGCCTGGAGCCCAGGGGGGACAGGGGGCAACGAGCAGTACTTC.

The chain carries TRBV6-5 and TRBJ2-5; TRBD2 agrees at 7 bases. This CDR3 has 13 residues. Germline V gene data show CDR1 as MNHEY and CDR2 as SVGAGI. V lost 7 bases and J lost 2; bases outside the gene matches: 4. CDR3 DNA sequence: TGTGCCAGCATCCCGGGGGGACAAGAGACCCAGTACTTC. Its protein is CASIPGGQETQYF.

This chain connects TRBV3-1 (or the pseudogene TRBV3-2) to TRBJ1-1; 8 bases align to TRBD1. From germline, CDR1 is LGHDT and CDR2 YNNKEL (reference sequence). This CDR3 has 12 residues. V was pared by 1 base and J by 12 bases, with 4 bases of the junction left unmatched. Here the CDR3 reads CASSQGTGKTFF. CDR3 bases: TGTGCCAGCAGCCAAGGGACAGGGAAGACTTTCTTT.

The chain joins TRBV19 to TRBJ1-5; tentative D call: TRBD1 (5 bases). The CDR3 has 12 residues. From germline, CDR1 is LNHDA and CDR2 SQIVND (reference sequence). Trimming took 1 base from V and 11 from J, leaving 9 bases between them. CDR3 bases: TGTGCCAGTAGTATAGTTTCAGGGACCCAGCATTTT. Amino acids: CASSIVSGTQHF.

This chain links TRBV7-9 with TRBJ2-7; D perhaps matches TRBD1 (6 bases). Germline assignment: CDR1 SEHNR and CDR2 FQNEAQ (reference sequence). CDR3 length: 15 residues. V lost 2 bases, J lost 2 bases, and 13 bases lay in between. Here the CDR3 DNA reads TGTGCCAGCAGCTTACTGGCAGGGGCAGCCTACGAGCAGTACTTC. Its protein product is CASSLLAGAAYEQYF.

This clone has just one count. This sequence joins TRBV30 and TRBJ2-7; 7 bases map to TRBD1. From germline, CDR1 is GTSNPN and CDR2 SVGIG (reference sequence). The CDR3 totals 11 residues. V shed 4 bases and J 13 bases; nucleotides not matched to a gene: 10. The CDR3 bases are TGTGCCTGGAATAGACAGGGCAAGCGATACTTC. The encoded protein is CAWNRQGKRYF.

CDR3 loop: CATSRRGTETQYF. In DNA, the CDR3 is TGTGCCACCAGCAGGAGGGGGACGGAGACCCAGTACTTC. The J gene is TRBJ2-5, the V gene TRBV15; D perhaps matches TRBD1 (6 bases). This CDR3 has 13 residues. Germline CDR1 LNHNV, CDR2 YYDKDF (reference sequence). The ends were cut back, 3 bases at V and 5 bases at J, with 10 bases in the middle.

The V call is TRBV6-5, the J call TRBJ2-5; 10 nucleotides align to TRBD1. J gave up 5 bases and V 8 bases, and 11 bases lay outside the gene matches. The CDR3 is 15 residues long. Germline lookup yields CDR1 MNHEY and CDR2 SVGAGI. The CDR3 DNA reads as TGTGCCAGCGCTAAAATGACAGGGGGCGGGGAGACCCAGTACTTC. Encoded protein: CASAKMTGGGETQYF.

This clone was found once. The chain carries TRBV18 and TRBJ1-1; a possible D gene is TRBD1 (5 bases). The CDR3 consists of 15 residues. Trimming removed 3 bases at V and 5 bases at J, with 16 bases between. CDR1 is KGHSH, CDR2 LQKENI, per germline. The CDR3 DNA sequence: TGTGCCAGCTCACCGTTCGGGGGTAAGAGAACTGAAGCTTTCTTT. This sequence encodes CASSPFGGKRTEAFF.

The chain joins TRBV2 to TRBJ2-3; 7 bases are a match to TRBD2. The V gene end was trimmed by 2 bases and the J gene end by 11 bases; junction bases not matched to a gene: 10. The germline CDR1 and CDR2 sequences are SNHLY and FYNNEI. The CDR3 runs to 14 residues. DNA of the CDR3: TGTGCCAGCAGTGAATTGGGAGAGCGGGGAATGCAGTATTTT. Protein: CASSELGERGMQYF.

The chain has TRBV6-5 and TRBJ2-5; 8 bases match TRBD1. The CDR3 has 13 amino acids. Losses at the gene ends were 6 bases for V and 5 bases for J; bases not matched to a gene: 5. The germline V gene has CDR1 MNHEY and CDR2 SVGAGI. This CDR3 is CASRSTGGETQYF. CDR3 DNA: TGTGCCAGCAGATCCACAGGGGGTGAGACCCAGTACTTC.

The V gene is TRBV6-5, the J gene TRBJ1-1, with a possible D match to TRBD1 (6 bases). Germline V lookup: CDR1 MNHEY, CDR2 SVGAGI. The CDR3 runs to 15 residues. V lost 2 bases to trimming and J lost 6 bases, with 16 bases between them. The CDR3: CASSYAQGSVSEAFF. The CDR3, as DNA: TGTGCCAGCAGTTACGCGCAGGGGTCCGTCTCTGAAGCTTTCTTT.

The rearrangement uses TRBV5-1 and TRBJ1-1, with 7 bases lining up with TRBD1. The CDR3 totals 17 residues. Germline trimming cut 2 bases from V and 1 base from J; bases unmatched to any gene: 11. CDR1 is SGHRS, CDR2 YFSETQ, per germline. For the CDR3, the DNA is TGCGCCAGCAGCTTTGGACAGGCCGGGGGAAGGAACACTGAAGCTTTCTTT. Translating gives CASSFGQAGGRNTEAFF.

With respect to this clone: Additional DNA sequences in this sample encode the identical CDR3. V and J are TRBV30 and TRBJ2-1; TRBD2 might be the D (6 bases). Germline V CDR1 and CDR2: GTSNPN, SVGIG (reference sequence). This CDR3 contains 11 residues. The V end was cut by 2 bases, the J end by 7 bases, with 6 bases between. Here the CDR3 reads CAWSRGNEQFF. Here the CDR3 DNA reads TGTGCCTGGAGTCGGGGGAATGAGCAGTTCTTC.

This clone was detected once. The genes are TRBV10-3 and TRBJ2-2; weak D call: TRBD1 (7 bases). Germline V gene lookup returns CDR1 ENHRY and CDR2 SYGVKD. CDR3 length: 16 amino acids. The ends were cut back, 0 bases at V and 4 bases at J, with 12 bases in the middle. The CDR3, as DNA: TGTGCCATCAGTGAGTCTCGACAGGGAGGCACCGGGGAGCTGTTTTTT. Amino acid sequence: CAISESRQGGTGELFF.

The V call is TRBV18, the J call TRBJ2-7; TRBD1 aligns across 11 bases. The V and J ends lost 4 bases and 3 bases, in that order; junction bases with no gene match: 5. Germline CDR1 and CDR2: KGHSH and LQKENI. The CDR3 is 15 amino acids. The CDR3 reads CASSLGTGGDYEQYF. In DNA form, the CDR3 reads TGTGCCAGCTCACTGGGGACAGGGGGTGACTACGAGCAGTACTTC.

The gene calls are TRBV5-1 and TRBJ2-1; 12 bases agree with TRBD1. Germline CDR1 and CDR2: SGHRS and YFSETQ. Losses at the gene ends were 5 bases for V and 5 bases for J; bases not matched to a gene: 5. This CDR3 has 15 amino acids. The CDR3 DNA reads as TGCGCCAGCAGGGACCGGGACAGGGGGCACAATGAGCAGTTCTTC. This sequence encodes CASRDRDRGHNEQFF.

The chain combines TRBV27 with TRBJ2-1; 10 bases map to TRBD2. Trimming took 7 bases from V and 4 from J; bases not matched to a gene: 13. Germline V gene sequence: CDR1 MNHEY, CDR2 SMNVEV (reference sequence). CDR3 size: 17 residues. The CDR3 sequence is CASKSSGGAFDYNEQFF. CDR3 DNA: TGTGCCAGCAAGTCCAGCGGGGGGGCTTTTGATTACAATGAGCAGTTCTTC.

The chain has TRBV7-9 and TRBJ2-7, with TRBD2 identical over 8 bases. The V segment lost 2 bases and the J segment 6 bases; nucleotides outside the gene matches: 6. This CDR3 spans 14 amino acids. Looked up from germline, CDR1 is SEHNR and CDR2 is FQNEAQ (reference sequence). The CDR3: CASSLIAGGAEQYF. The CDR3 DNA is TGTGCCAGCAGCTTAATCGCGGGGGGCGCCGAGCAGTACTTC. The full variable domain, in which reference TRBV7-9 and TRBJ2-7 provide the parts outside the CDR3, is DTGVSQNPRHKITKRGQNVTFRCDPISEHNRLYWYRQTLGQGPEFLTYFQNEAQLEKSRLLSDRFSAERPKGSFSTLEIQRTEQGDSAMYLCASSLIAGGAEQYFGPGTRLTVT.

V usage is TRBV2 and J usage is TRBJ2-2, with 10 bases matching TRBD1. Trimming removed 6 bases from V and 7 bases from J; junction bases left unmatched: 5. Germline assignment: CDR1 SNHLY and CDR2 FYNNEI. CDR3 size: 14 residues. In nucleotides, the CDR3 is TGTGCCAGCAGGGGACAGGGGTTGGACGGGGAGCTGTTTTTT. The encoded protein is CASRGQGLDGELFF.

CDR3: CASSFIQGQETQYF. The DNA for the CDR3 is TGTGCCAGCAGCTTCATACAGGGGCAAGAGACCCAGTACTTC. The gene calls are TRBV5-4 and TRBJ2-5, with 7 positions matching TRBD1. The germline V gene encodes CDR1 SGHNT and CDR2 YYREEE (reference sequence). CDR3 length equals 14 residues. Trimming removed 2 bases from V and 2 bases from J; junction bases left unmatched: 3.

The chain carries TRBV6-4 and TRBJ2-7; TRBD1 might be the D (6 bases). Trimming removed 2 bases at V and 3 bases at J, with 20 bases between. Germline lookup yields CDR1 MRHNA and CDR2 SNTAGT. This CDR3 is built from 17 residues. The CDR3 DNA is TGTGCCAGCAGTGACAACTACAGGGCTCTCGGCAGCTACGAGCAGTACTTC. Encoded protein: CASSDNYRALGSYEQYF.

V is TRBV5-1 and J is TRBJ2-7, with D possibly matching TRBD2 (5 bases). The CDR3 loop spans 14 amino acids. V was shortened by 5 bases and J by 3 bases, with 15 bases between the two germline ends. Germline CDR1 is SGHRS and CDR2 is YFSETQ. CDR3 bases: TGCGCCAGCAGTCTGGAGGCCAGAATCTACGAGCAGTACTTC. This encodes CASSLEARIYEQYF.

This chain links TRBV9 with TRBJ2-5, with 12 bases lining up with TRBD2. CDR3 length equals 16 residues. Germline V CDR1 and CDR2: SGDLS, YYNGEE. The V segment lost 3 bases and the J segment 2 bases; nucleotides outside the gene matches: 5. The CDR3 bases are TGTGCCAGCAGCGCCGATCTAGCGGGGGGGCAAGAGACCCAGTACTTC. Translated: CASSADLAGGQETQYF.